Listed below are T cell receptor beta chains from one sample, sequenced in a study of cytomegalovirus exposure and HLA in healthy donors. Sequencing was performed with immunoSEQ multiplex PCR; in TCRdb, only in-frame clones are kept and a portion is missing. The sample yields approximately 120,000 clones, about two thirds seen once. The sequencing input was PBMCs. The source of these receptors is a man in his 60s in good health and CMV-seropositive. Each CDR3 is given with its conserved first and last residue. The order of the fields is J gene, clone size, D gene, V gene, CDR3 DNA, CDR3 protein. D genes are given only for firm matches. The size entry is marked missing in some rows and otherwise reads once, few, many or a size class.

TRBJ1-4,-,-,TRBV5-1,TGCGCCAGCAGCTTGAGTGCGAATGAAAAACTGTTTTTT,CASSLSANEKLFF
TRBJ2-2,few,TRBD1,TRBV5-4,TGTGCCAGCAGCTTTGCCTACCGGGACAGGGACACCGGGGAGCTGTTTTTT,CASSFAYRDRDTGELFF
TRBJ1-6,-,TRBD1,TRBV5-1,TGCGCCAGCAGCACGGGGACAGGGGGCAACTCACCCCTCCACTTT,CASSTGTGGNSPLHF
TRBJ1-1,few,-,TRBV6-1,TGTGCCAGCAGTGAAACAGGGAACACTGAAGCTTTCTTT,CASSETGNTEAFF
TRBJ2-2,-,TRBD2,TRBV7-9,TGTGCCAGCAGGCGTGGGGGACTAGTCAACACCGGGGAGCTGTTTTTT,CASRRGGLVNTGELFF
TRBJ2-5,-,-,TRBV5-8,TGTGCCAGCAGGCGCCGGGCAGGGCAAGAGACCCAGTACTTC,CASRRRAGQETQYF
TRBJ2-1,-,-,TRBV18,TGTGCCAGCTCACCAGCTCCAGGCAACAACAATGAGCAGTTCTTC,CASSPAPGNNNEQFF
TRBJ2-7,few,TRBD1,TRBV7-6,TGTGCCAGCAGCTTAGCGGGGACAGGTGGGCAGTACTTC,CASSLAGTGGQYF
TRBJ1-1,-,-,TRBV10-3,TGTGCCATCAGTGAGTCTATAGCTGCCGCTCTGAACACTGAAGCTTTCTTT,CAISESIAAALNTEAFF
TRBJ1-5,-,TRBD1,TRBV11-2,TGTGCCAGCAGCTCTGGGACAGCGAGTGAACAGCCCCAGCATTTT,CASSSGTASEQPQHF
TRBJ2-6,-,-,TRBV30,TGTGCCTGGAGTTTGGGGGGGCGCCCCTCTGGGGCCAACGTCCTGACTTTC,CAWSLGGRPSGANVLTF
TRBJ1-6,-,-,TRBV7-9,TGTGCCAGCAGCTTAGACGGGAATTCACCCCTCCACTTT,CASSLDGNSPLHF
TRBJ2-7,-,-,TRBV10-3,TGTGCCGCAGGGCAAGGACCGACTTATCCTTCCCCCTACGAGCAGTACTTC,CAAGQGPTYPSPYEQYF
TRBJ1-6,-,TRBD1,TRBV30,TGTGCCTGGAGTTCGGCCGGGACAGGGGGTTCACCCCTCCACTTT,CAWSSAGTGGSPLHF
TRBJ2-1,-,-,TRBV15,TGTGCCACCAGCCGGGAGAGAGCCGCGGTTTCCGAGCAGTTCTTC,CATSRERAAVSEQFF
TRBJ2-7,-,TRBD2,TRBV6-5,TGTGCCAGCAGCCCCCAACTAGCGGGGAACTACGAGCAGTACTTC,CASSPQLAGNYEQYF
TRBJ2-1,-,TRBD2,TRBV7-3,TGTGCCAGCAGCTTGCTAGCGGGAGGTTACAATGAGCAGTTCTTC,CASSLLAGGYNEQFF
TRBJ2-5,-,TRBD2,TRBV6-1,TGTGCCAGCAGTAAAGGACTAGCGGGGGGGCCCGCGGAGACCCAGTACTTC,CASSKGLAGGPAETQYF
TRBJ1-1,-,TRBD1,TRBV9,TGTGCCAGCAGCGTTACAGGGGGACTGAACACTGAAGCTTTCTTT,CASSVTGGLNTEAFF
TRBJ1-4,few,TRBD1,TRBV5-1,TGCGCCAGCAGCGTACTGACAGGGGATAATGAAAAACTGTTTTTT,CASSVLTGDNEKLFF
TRBJ1-1,-,-,TRBV5-1,TGCGCCAGCAGCTTCGGAGGGCCTATGAACACTGAAGCTTTCTTT,CASSFGGPMNTEAFF
TRBJ1-3,few,-,TRBV6-1,TGTGCCAGCAGGGATGAGGGCCGGTTTGGAAACACCATATATTTT,CASRDEGRFGNTIYF